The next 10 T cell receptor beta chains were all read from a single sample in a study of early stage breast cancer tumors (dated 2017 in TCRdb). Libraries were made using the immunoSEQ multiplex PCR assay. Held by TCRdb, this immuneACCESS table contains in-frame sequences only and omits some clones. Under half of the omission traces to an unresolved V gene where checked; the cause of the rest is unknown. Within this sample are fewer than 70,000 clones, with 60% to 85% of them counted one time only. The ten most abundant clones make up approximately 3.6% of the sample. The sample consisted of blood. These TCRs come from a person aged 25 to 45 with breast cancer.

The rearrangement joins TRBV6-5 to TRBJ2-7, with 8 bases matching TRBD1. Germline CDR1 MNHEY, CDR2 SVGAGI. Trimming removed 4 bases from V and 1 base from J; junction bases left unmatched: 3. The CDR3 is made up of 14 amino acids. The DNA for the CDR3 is TGTGCCAGCAGTTTCCGGGACAGGTCCTACGAGCAGTACTTC. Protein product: CASSFRDRSYEQYF.

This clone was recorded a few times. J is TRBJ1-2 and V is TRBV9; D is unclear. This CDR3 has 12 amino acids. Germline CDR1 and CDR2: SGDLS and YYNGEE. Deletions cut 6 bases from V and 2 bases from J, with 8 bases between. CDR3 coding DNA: TGTGCCAGCAATCCCGTGAACTATGGCTACACCTTC. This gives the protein CASNPVNYGYTF.

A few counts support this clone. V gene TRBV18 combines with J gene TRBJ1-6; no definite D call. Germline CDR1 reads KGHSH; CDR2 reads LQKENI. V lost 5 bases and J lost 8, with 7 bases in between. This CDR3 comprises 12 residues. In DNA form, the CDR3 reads TGTGCCAGCTCAGGGCTCGATTCACCCCTCCACTTT. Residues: CASSGLDSPLHF.

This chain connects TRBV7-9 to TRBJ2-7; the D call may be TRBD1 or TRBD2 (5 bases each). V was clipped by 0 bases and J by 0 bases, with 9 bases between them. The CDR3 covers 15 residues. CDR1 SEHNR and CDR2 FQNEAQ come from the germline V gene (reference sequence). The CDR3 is CASSLARGVSYEQYF. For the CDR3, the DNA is TGTGCCAGCAGCTTAGCTCGAGGGGTCTCCTACGAGCAGTACTTC.

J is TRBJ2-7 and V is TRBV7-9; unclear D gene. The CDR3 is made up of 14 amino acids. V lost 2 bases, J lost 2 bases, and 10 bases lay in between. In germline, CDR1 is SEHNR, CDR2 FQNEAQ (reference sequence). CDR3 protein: CASSLTHPAYEQYF. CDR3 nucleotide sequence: TGTGCCAGCAGCTTAACTCATCCAGCCTACGAGCAGTACTTC.

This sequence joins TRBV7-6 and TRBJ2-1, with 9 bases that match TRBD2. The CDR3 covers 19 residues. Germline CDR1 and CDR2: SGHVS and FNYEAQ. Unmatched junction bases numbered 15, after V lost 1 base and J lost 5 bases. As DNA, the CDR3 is TGTGCCAGCAGCTTAGTGGGGCTAGCGGGACCCCTTGAGGACAATGAGCAGTTCTTC. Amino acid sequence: CASSLVGLAGPLEDNEQFF.

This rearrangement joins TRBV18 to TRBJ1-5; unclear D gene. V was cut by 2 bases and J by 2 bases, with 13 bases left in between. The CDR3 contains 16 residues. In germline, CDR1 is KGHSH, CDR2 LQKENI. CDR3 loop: CASSPTDPGGNQPQHF. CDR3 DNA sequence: TGTGCCAGCTCACCAACGGACCCCGGGGGCAATCAGCCCCAGCATTTT.

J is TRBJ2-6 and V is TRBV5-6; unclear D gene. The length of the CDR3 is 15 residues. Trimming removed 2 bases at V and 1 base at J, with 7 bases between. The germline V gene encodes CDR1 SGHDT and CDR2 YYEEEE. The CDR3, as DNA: TGTGCCAGCAGCTTTCCGGGTTCTGGGGCCAACGTCCTGACTTTC. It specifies CASSFPGSGANVLTF.

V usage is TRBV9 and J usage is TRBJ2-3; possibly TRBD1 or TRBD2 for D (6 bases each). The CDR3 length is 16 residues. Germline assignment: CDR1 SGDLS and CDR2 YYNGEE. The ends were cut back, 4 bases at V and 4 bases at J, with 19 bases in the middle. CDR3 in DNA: TGTGCCAGCAGCCAGGGGAGGCTAGTGGTGTCAGATACGCAGTATTTT. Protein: CASSQGRLVVSDTQYF.

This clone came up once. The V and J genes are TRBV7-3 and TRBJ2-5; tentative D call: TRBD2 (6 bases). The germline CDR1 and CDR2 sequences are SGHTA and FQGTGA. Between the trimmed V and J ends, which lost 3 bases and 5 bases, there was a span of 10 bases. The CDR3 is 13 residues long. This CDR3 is CASSLEGWETQYF. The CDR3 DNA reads TGTGCCAGCAGCTTGGAGGGGTGGGAGACCCAGTACTTC.